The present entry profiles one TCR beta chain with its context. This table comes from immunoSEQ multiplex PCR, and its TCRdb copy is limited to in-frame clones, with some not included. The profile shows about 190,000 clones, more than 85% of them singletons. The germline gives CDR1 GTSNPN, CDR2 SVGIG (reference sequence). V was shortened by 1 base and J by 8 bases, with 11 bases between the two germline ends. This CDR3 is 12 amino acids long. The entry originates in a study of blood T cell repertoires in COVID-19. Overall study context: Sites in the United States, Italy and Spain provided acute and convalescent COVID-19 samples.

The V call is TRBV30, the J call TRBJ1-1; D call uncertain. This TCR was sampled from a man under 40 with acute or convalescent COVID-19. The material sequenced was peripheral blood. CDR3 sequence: CAWSAKIPEAFF. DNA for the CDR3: TGTGCCTGGAGTGCTAAAATCCCAGAAGCTTTCTTT.